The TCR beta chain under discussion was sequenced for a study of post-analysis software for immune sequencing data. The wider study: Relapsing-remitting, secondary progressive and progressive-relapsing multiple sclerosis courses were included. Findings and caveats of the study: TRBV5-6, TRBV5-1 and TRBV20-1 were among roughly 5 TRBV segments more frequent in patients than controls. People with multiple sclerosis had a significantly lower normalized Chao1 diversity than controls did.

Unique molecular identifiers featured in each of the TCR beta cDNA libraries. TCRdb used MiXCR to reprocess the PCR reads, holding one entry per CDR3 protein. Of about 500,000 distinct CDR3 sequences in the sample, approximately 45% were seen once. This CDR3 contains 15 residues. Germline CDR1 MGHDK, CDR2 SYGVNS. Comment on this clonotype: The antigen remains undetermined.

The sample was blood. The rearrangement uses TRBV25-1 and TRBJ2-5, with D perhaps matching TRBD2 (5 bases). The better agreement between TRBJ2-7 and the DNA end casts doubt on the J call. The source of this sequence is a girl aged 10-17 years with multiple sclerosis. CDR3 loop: CASSEWTPEVYEQYF. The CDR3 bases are TGTGCCAGCAGTGAATGGACTCCGGAGGTCTACGAGCAGTACTTC.